This TCR beta chain was documented in a study of T cell responses to AZD1222 COVID-19 vaccine. Study background: Recipients boosted at about 4 weeks or about 12 weeks are pooled. Study outcomes and limitations: Spike was spanned by vaccine-associated CD4 TCRs, with dominance at 160-218 and 743-854. Unmutated variant regions are reportedly the target of nearly half of TCRs that are spike-specific. Repertoires in all cases were sampled only once the peak T cell response had passed.

Remarks on this clone: Antigen specificity is unknown.

Measured with immunoSEQ multiplex PCR; TCRdb has only the in-frame clones, and not every one. The sample has approximately 110,000 clones, under 90% seen once. The CDR3 length is 13 residues. Germline values: CDR1 MNHEY, CDR2 SVGEGT. Trimming pared 6 bases from V and 4 bases from J, leaving 10 bases between. This TCR came from an adult in good health. Sequences were derived from peripheral blood, sampled on day 0 of AZD1222 vaccination. The chain has TRBV6-2 or TRBV6-3 and TRBJ2-4, with no clear D. This chain's CDR3 is CASSSGRKNIQYF. The DNA of the CDR3 is TGTGCCAGCAGCTCGGGCAGGAAAAACATTCAGTACTTC.